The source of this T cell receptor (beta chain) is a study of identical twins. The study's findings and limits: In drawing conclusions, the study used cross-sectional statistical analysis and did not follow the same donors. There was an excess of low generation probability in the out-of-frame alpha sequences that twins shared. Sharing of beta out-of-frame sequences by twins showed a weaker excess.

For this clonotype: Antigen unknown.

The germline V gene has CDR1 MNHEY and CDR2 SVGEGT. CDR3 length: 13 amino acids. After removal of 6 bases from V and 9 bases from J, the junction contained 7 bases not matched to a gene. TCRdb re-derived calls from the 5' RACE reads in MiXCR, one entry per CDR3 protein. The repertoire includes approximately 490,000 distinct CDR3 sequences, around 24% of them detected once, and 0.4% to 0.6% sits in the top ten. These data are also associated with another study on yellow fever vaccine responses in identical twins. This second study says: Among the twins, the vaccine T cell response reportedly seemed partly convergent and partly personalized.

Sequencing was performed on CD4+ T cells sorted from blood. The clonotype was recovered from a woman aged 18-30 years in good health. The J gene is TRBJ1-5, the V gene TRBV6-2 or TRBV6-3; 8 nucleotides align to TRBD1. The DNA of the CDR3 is TGTGCCAGCAGCAGGGACAGGATTGGGCCCCAGCATTTT. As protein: CASSRDRIGPQHF.